This T cell receptor beta chain is drawn from a study of monozygotic twins with inflammatory bowel disease. Germline CDR1 is MNHNS and CDR2 is SASEGT. CDR3 length: 11 residues. TCRdb processed the 5' RACE reads again and assigns one entry to each CDR3 protein, with no DNA. In total, the table holds over 350,000 distinct CDR3 sequences. Material: blood. V usage is TRBV6-1 and J usage is TRBJ1-3. The receptor comes from a human donor with ulcerative colitis or Crohn's disease, or a healthy co-twin of an affected twin (not recorded which). The CDR3 here is CASSDHLTIYF.